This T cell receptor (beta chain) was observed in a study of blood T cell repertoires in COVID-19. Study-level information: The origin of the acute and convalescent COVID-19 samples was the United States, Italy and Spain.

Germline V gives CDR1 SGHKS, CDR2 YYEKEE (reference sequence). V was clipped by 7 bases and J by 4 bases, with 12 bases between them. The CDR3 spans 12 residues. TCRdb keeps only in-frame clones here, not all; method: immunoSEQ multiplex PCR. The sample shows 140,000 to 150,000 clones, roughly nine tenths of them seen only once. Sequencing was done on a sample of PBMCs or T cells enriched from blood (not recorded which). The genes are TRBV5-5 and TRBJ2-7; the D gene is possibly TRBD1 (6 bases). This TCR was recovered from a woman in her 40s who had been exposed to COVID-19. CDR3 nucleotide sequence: TGTGCCAGCGAGGAGAGGGGGTACGAGCAGTACTTC. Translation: CASEERGYEQYF.